This T cell receptor beta chain was recovered during a study of T cells after yellow fever vaccination. Background on the study: Researchers used SMART-Seq v4 Ultra Low Input to prepare fractions that had low cell numbers.

A remark on this clonotype: Its antigen is not known.

The authors made TCR cDNA by 5'RACE template switching, adding a universal primer site and UMIs. TCRdb re-derived calls from the 5' RACE reads in MiXCR, one entry per CDR3 protein. The sample has around 200,000 distinct CDR3 sequences, 8% to 13% seen once; the top ten hold 35% to 40%. Study-level findings and limits: Post-booster samples contained most primary-vaccination clones (approximately 95% CD4, approximately 88% CD8). Of the clonotypes, a small share occurred in both CD4 and CD8 compartments.

CDR1 and CDR2 from the germline V gene are LGHDT and YNNKEL (reference sequence). This CDR3 region has 17 residues. V lost 1 base to trimming and J lost 0 bases, with 13 bases between them. Sequencing was performed on CD8+ T cells sorted from PBMCs, taken 15 days after the yellow fever booster vaccination. The source is a man aged 18 to 30 who received the YFV17D yellow fever vaccine. The chain links TRBV3-1 to TRBJ2-1; no definite D call. CDR3: CASSQVGKGSSYNEQFF. The CDR3 nucleotides are TGTGCCAGCAGCCAAGTAGGTAAAGGTAGCTCCTACAATGAGCAGTTCTTC.